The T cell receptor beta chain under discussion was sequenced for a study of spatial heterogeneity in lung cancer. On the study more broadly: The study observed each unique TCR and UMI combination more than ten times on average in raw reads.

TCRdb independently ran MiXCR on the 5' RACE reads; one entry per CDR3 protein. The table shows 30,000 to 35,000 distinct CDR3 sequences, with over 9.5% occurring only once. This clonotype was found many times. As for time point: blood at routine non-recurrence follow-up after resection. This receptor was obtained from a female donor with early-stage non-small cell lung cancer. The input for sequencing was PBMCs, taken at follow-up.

The DNA of the CDR3 is TGTGCCAGCAGCCCGCAATATGCCTCAGGAAATCTAGCCAAAAACATTCAGTACTTC. Protein product: CASSPQYASGNLAKNIQYF. J is TRBJ2-4 and V is TRBV3-1; D unresolved. The CDR3 spans 19 residues. V lost 4 bases and J 0 bases, leaving 22 bases between the germline ends. The germline CDR1 and CDR2 sequences are LGHDT and YNNKEL (reference sequence).